One and the same sample provided the 16 T cell receptor beta chains below, sequenced in a study of T cell changes during pregnancy in multiple sclerosis (dated by TCRdb to between 2017 and 2020). Library preparation was by the immunoSEQ multiplex PCR assay. TCRdb took this table from immuneACCESS and kept in-frame rearrangements with V and J called. Such tables lack part of the clones; where checked against another copy, unresolved V genes explain under half of the gap, and the rest is unexplained. The sample contains 40,000 to 45,000 clones, roughly 89% of them found a single time. Of the sample, 0.95% to 1.5% is held by the ten largest clones. This specimen consisted of CD4+ T cells from peripheral blood mononuclear cells, obtained in the first trimester of pregnancy. The origin of the receptors is a female donor with multiple sclerosis, enrolled in a pregnancy study.

The chain links TRBV5-1 to TRBJ1-1; maybe TRBD1 (6 bases). V was clipped by 0 bases and J by 8 bases, with 11 bases between them. CDR1 SGHRS and CDR2 YFSETQ come from the germline V gene. There are 13 residues in the CDR3. The CDR3 sequence is CASSLVGRGEAFF. The CDR3 region has the DNA TGCGCCAGCAGCTTGGTTGGCAGGGGAGAAGCTTTCTTT. Filled out from reference TRBV5-1 and TRBJ1-1, the complete variable domain reads KAGVTQTPRYLIKTRGQQVTLSCSPISGHRSVSWYQQTPGQGLQFLFEYFSETQRNKGNFPGRFSGRQFSNSRSEMNVSTLELGDSALYLCASSLVGRGEAFFGQGTRLTVV.

As regards this clone: Different DNA sequences within this sample yield the same CDR3. This chain links TRBV5-1 with TRBJ2-7; tentatively, D is TRBD1 (6 bases). Germline V gives CDR1 SGHRS, CDR2 YFSETQ. Trimming removed 0 bases at V and 1 base at J, with 8 bases between. This CDR3 has 14 residues. As DNA, the CDR3 is TGCGCCAGCAGCTTGGGAGGGGGATCCTACGAGCAGTACTTC. Its protein product is CASSLGGGSYEQYF.

This clone has just one count. The chain uses TRBV6-1 and TRBJ2-7; D remains ambiguous. Germline loops: CDR1 MNHNS, CDR2 SASEGT. V was pared by 1 base and J by 2 bases, with 12 bases between. The CDR3 has 15 residues. The CDR3 DNA sequence: TGTGCCAGCAGTGAAGAGAGAGGAAATACCTACGAGCAGTACTTC. Translation: CASSEERGNTYEQYF.

Of note for this clone: The sample holds other DNA sequences that translate to the same CDR3. The chain is built from TRBV5-4 and TRBJ2-2; weak D call: TRBD1 (5 bases). The CDR3 totals 14 residues. In germline, CDR1 is SGHNT, CDR2 YYREEE (reference sequence). V lost 2 bases to trimming and J lost 1 base, with 6 bases between them. CDR3 sequence reads: CASSLDRNTGELFF. In DNA, the CDR3 is TGTGCCAGCAGCTTAGACAGGAACACCGGGGAGCTGTTTTTT.

This chain connects TRBV4-1 to TRBJ2-5; D possibly corresponds to TRBD2 (5 bases). Trimming took off 0 bases at V and 5 bases at J, with 10 bases between the two ends. CDR1 is MGHRA and CDR2 is YSYEKL in the germline V gene. The CDR3 has 14 amino acids. The CDR3 coding sequence is TGCGCCAGCAGCCAAGACGTTAGAGGGGAGACCCAGTACTTC. Its translation: CASSQDVRGETQYF.

This chain connects TRBV18 to TRBJ1-1; 7 nucleotides align to TRBD1. Trimming at V came to 3 bases and at J to 4 bases, leaving 11 bases not matched to a gene. The CDR3 contains 16 residues. Germline CDR1 KGHSH, CDR2 LQKENI. The CDR3 spells CASSPLDRASGTEAFF. The CDR3 nucleotides read TGTGCCAGCTCACCTCTCGACAGGGCTTCAGGCACTGAAGCTTTCTTT.

CDR3 DNA: TGCGCCAGCAAGGGAGGGCCCAACACAGATACGCAGTATTTT. Translating it yields CASKGGPNTDTQYF. The chain has TRBV5-1 and TRBJ2-3, with 7 bases matching TRBD2. Per the germline V gene, CDR1 is SGHRS and CDR2 is YFSETQ. This CDR3 comprises 14 residues. J was trimmed by 2 bases and V by 6 bases; bases with no gene match: 6.

DNA of the CDR3: TGCGCCAGCAGCTTGGGACTAGCGGGGCCCAGCACAGATACGCAGTATTTT. Protein: CASSLGLAGPSTDTQYF. The chain couples TRBV5-1 to TRBJ2-3; 11 bases agree with TRBD2. CDR1 and CDR2 from the germline V gene are SGHRS and YFSETQ. V lost 0 bases, J lost 0 bases, and 3 bases stayed unmatched. This CDR3 is 17 amino acids long.

V gene TRBV13 combines with J gene TRBJ2-7, with D possibly TRBD1 on 7 matching bases. Per germline, CDR1 PRHDT and CDR2 FYEKMQ (reference sequence). The CDR3 runs to 14 residues. Trimming took off 5 bases at V and 6 bases at J, with 17 bases between the two ends. The CDR3 spells CASSAPGGWSEQYF. CDR3 DNA: TGTGCCAGCAGCGCACCAGGGGGGTGGAGCGAGCAGTACTTC.

The V call is TRBV5-1, the J call TRBJ1-1, with 8 bases fitting TRBD1. CDR1 is SGHRS, CDR2 YFSETQ, per germline. There are 15 residues in the CDR3. V lost 2 bases and J lost 3; bases outside the gene matches: 6. The CDR3 spells CASSLQGGSDTEAFF. CDR3 DNA sequence: TGCGCCAGCAGCTTACAGGGGGGGAGTGACACTGAAGCTTTCTTT.

The rearrangement uses TRBV6-1 and TRBJ1-5, with TRBD1 matching 9 bases. Germline CDR1 is MNHNS and CDR2 is SASEGT. V lost 4 bases and J lost 9; bases outside the gene matches: 4. The CDR3 runs 13 residues. CDR3 bases: TGTGCCAGCAGTGCGGACAGGGGAAGGCCCCAGCATTTT. It specifies CASSADRGRPQHF.

This sequence joins TRBV13 and TRBJ2-7; 8 bases line up with TRBD1. The J segment lost 9 bases and the V segment lost 1 base, leaving 17 bases of the junction unmatched. Germline CDR1 and CDR2: PRHDT and FYEKMQ (reference sequence). CDR3 length: 17 amino acids. CDR3 in DNA: TGTGCCAGCAGCTTAGCGACAGGGGCTAATCTCCCCGCGCCGCAGTACTTC. Amino acids: CASSLATGANLPAPQYF. The complete variable domain, with remaining parts taken from reference TRBV13 and TRBJ2-7, reads AAGVIQSPRHLIKEKRETATLKCYPIPRHDTVYWYQQGPGQDPQFLISFYEKMQSDKGSIPDRFSAQQFSDYHSELNMSSLELGDSALYFCASSLATGANLPAPQYFGPGTRLTVT.

V gene TRBV12-1 combines with J gene TRBJ1-5; the table's TRBD1 call for D was not verified on the DNA. TRBV12-1 is a known pseudogene. CDR3 length: 13 amino acids. In DNA, the CDR3 is TGTGCCAGCAGCTCCAGGGGATTTCAGCCCCAGCATTTT. It codes for CASSSRGFQPQHF.

This clone turned up a few times. The chain carries TRBV5-1 and TRBJ1-1, with D possibly matching TRBD1 (5 bases). From germline, CDR1 is SGHRS and CDR2 YFSETQ. The CDR3 is 13 residues long. Between the trimmed V and J ends, which lost 3 bases and 3 bases, there was a span of 9 bases. The CDR3 here is CASSSMTDTEAFF. CDR3 nucleotides: TGCGCCAGCAGCTCCATGACAGACACTGAAGCTTTCTTT.

This clone was recorded only once. The chain employs TRBV18 and TRBJ2-1; TRBD2 aligns across 10 bases. V shed 5 bases, J shed 9 bases, and the junction held 16 bases outside the gene matches. The CDR3 length is 17 residues. Germline values: CDR1 KGHSH, CDR2 LQKENI. This CDR3 reads CASSVTLRAGGAAEQFF. The CDR3 DNA is TGTGCCAGCTCAGTTACCCTTAGAGCGGGGGGGGCTGCTGAGCAGTTCTTC.

The chain couples TRBV6-6 to TRBJ2-7; 8 bases align to TRBD2. CDR1 is MNHNY, CDR2 SVGAGI, per germline (reference sequence). The CDR3 has 14 residues. J gave up 4 bases and V 4 bases, and 6 bases lay outside the gene matches. CDR3 nucleotide sequence: TGTGCCAGCAGTTCCGGGGGGGGTAGGTACGAGCAGTACTTC. Translation: CASSSGGGRYEQYF.